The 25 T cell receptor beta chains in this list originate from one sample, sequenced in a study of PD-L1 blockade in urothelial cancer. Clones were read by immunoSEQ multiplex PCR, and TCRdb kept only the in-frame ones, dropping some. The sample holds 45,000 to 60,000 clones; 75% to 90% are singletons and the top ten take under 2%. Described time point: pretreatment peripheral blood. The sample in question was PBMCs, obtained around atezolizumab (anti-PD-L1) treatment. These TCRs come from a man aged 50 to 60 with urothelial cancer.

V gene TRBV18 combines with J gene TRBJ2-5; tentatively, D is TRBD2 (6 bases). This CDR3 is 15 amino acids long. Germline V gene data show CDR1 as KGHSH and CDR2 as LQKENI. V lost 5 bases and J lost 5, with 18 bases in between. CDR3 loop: CASSTGEYLAETQYF. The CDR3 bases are TGTGCCAGCTCAACGGGAGAATATCTTGCGGAGACCCAGTACTTC.

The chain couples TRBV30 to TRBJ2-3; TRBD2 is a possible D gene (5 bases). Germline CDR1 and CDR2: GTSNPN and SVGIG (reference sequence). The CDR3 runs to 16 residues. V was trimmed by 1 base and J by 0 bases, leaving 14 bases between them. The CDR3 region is CAWSATPSGSTDTQYF. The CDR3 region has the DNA TGTGCCTGGAGTGCGACCCCGAGCGGAAGCACAGATACGCAGTATTTT.

The CDR3 sequence is CASSEQGWGYTF. In DNA, the CDR3 is TGTGCCAGCAGCGAACAGGGATGGGGCTACACCTTC. V usage is TRBV27 and J usage is TRBJ1-2, with D possibly TRBD1 on 6 matching bases. V was clipped by 6 bases and J by 8 bases, with 13 bases between them. CDR3 length: 12 residues. Germline V gene lookup returns CDR1 MNHEY and CDR2 SMNVEV (reference sequence).

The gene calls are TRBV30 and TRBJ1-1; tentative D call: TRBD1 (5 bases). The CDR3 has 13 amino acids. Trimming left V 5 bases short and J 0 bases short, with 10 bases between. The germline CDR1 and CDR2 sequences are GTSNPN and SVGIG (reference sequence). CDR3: CAWGHALNTEAFF. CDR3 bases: TGTGCCTGGGGACACGCATTGAACACTGAAGCTTTCTTT.

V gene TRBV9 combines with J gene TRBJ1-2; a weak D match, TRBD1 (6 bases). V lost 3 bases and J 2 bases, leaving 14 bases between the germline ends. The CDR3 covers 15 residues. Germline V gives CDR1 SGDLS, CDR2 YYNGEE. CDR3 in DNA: TGTGCCAGCAGCGACGGACAGCGCACCAACTATGGCTACACCTTC. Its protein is CASSDGQRTNYGYTF.

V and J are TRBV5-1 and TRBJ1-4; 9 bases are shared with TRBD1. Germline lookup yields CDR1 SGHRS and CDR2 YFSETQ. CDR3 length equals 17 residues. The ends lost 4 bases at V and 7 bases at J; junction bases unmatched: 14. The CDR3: CASSLFYRGPGSEKLFF. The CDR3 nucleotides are TGCGCCAGCAGCCTATTCTACAGGGGGCCGGGTAGTGAAAAACTGTTTTTT.

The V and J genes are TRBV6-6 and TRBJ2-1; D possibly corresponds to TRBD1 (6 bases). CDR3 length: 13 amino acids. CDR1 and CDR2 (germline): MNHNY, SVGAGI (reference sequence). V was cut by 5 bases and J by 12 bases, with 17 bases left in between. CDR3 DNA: TGTGCCAGCAGTCTGACAGGTGAGGATTTGCAGTTCTTC. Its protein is CASSLTGEDLQFF.

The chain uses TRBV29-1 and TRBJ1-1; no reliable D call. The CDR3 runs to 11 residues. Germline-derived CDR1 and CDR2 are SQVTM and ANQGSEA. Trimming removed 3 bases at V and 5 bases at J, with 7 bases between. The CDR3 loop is CSVESGTEAFF. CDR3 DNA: TGCAGCGTTGAGTCCGGTACTGAAGCTTTCTTT.

CDR3 nucleotides: TGCAGCGCCGCGACGGGGGTGATCTATCCCTACGAGCAGTACTTC. As protein: CSAATGVIYPYEQYF. The chain has TRBV29-1 and TRBJ2-7; a weak D match, TRBD2 (6 bases). Germline V gives CDR1 SQVTM, CDR2 ANQGSEA. The CDR3 has 15 amino acids. V was clipped by 7 bases and J by 2 bases, with 21 bases between them.

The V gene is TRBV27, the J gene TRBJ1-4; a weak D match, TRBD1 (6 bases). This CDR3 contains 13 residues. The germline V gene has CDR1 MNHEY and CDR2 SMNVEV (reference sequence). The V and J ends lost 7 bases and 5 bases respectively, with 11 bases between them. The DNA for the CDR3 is TGTGCCAGCAAGGGACATACAAATGAAAAACTGTTTTTT. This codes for CASKGHTNEKLFF.

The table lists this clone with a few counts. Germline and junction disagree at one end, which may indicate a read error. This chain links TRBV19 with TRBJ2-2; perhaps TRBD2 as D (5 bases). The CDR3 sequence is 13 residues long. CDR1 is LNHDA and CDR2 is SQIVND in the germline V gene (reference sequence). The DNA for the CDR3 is TGCGGAACCCGCCGGGGATACACCGGGGAGCTGTTTTTT. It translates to CGTRRGYTGELFF.

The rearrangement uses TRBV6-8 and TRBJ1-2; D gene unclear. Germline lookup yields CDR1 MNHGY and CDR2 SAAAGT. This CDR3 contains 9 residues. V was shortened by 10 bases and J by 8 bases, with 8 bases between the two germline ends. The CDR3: CATSGGYTF. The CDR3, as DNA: TGTGCCACCTCCGGGGGCTACACCTTC.

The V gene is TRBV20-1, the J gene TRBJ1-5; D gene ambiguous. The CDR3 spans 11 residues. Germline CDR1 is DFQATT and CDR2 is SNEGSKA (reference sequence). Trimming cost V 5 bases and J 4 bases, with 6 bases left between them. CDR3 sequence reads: CSAAGNQPQHF. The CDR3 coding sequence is TGCAGTGCTGCGGGGAATCAGCCCCAGCATTTT.

For the CDR3, the DNA is TGCAGCGTTGTTACAGGATCGGGCACCGGGGAGCTGTTTTTT. This translates into CSVVTGSGTGELFF. The chain combines TRBV29-1 with TRBJ2-2; perhaps TRBD1 as D (5 bases). The length of the CDR3 is 14 residues. Germline V gene data show CDR1 as SQVTM and CDR2 as ANQGSEA. Trimming left V 4 bases short and J 4 bases short, with 13 bases between.

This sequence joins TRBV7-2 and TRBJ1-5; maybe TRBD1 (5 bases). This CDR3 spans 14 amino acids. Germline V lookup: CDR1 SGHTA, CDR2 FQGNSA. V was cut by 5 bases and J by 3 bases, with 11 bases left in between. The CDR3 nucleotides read TGTGCCAGCAGCCCCCAGGGCACCAATCAGCCCCAGCATTTT. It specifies CASSPQGTNQPQHF. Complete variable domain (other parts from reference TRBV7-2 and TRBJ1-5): GAGVSQSPSNKVTEKGKDVELRCDPISGHTALYWYRQSLGQGLEFLIYFQGNSAPDKSGLPSDRFSAERTGGSVSTLTIQRTQQEDSAVYLCASSPQGTNQPQHFGDGTRLSIL.

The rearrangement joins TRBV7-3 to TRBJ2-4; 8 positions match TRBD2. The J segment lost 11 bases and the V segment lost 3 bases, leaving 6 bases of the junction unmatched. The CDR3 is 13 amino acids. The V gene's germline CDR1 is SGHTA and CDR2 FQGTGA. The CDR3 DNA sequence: TGTGCCAGCAGCTTCTCACCGGGGGGGGTTCAGTACTTC. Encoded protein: CASSFSPGGVQYF.

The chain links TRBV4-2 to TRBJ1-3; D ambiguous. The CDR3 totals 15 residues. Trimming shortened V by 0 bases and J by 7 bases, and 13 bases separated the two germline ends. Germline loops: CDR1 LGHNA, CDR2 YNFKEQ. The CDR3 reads CASSQDHSGLNTIYF. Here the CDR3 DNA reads TGTGCCAGCAGCCAAGATCATAGTGGTCTGAACACCATATATTTT.

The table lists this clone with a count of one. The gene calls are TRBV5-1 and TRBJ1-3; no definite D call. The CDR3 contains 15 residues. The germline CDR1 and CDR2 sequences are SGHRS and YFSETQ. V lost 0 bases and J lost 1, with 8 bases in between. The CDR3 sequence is CASSLEAGSGNTIYF. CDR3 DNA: TGCGCCAGCAGCTTGGAGGCAGGTTCTGGAAACACCATATATTTT.

CDR3 nucleotides: TGTGCCAGCAGGAGTAGCGGAACTCCCTACGAGCAGTACGTC. Protein: CASRSSGTPYEQYV. The chain links TRBV6-5 to TRBJ2-7; tentatively, D is TRBD2 (6 bases). CDR3 size: 14 residues. Germline lookup yields CDR1 MNHEY and CDR2 SVGAGI. V lost 6 bases to trimming and J lost 2 bases, with 14 bases between them.

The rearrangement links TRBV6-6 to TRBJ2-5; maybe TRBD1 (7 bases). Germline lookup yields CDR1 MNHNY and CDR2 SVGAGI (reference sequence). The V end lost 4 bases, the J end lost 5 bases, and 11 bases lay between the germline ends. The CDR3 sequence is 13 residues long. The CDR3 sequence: CASSSPGGETQYF. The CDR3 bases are TGTGCCAGCAGTTCCCCAGGGGGGGAGACCCAGTACTTC.

This chain's CDR3 is CASSYGGGGTGELFF. The CDR3 coding sequence is TGTGCCAGCAGTTACGGGGGGGGCGGCACCGGGGAGCTGTTTTTT. The chain carries TRBV2 and TRBJ2-2; 8 bases match TRBD2. This CDR3 region has 15 residues. Per the germline V gene, CDR1 is SNHLY and CDR2 is FYNNEI. The ends lost 5 bases at V and 4 bases at J; junction bases unmatched: 6.

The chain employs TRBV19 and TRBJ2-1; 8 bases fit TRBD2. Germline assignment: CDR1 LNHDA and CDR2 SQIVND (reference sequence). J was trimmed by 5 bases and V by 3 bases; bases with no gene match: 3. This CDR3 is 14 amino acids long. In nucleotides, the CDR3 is TGTGCCAGTAGTATGCGGACTAGCAACAATGAGCAGTTCTTC. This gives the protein CASSMRTSNNEQFF.

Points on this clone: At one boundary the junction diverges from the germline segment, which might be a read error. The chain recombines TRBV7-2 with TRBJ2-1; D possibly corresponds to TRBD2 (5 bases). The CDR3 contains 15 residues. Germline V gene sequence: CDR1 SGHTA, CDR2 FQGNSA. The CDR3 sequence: CASRPPLVSFNEQFF. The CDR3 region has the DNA TGTGCCAGCAGACCGCCACTAGTTTCCTTCAATGAGCAGTTCTTC. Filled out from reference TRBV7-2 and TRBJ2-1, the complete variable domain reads GAGVSQSPSNKVTEKGKDVELRCDPISGHTALYWYRQSLGQGLEFLIYFQGNSAPDKSGLPSDRFSAERTGGSVSTLTIQRTQQEDSAVYLCASRPPLVSFNEQFFGPGTRLTVL.

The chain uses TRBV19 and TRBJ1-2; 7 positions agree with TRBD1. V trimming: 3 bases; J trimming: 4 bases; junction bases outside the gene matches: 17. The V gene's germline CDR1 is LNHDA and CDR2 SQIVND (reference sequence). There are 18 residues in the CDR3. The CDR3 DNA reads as TGTGCCAGTAGTATCGGTAATACAGGGGCGTCGAGGCCCTATGGCTACACCTTC. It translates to CASSIGNTGASRPYGYTF.

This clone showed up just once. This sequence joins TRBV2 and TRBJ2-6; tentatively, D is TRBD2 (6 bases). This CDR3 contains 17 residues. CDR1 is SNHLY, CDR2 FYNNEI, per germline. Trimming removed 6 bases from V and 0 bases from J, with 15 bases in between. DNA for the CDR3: TGTGCCAGCAGCGGCGGCCGGGGACTCTCTGGGGCCAACGTCCTGACTTTC. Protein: CASSGGRGLSGANVLTF. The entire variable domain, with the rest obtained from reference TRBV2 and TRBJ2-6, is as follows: EPEVTQTPSHQVTQMGQEVILRCVPISNHLYFYWYRQILGQKVEFLVSFYNNEISEKSEIFDDQFSVERPDGSNFTLKIRSTKLEDSAMYFCASSGGRGLSGANVLTFGAGSRLTVL.